Listed here are 20 T cell receptor delta chains from one sample, sequenced in a study of Vδ1+ human thymocytes. RNA was extracted from the cells and then reverse transcribed. Multiplex PCR used pooled V-gene forward primers and a constant-region reverse primer to amplify CDR3s. TCRdb reprocessed the multiplex PCR reads using CATT. Of roughly 76,000 delta-chain clones listed, approximately 37% are singletons. These receptors' antigens are unknown. General observations from the study: Highly polyclonal TRG and TRD repertoires with Gaussian CDR3 length distributions appeared in thymus.

The sample was Vdelta1+ gamma-delta thymocytes from the thymus. The subset here: FACS-sorted CD3+ TCRalphabeta- TCRVdelta1+ TCRVdelta2- thymocytes. The origin of the receptors is a boy in the first two years of life who had congenital heart surgery.

This clone was counted a few times. The chain combines TRDV1 with TRDJ1, with a tentative D call TRDD3 (5 bases). The V end was cut by 2 bases, the J end by 0 bases, with 22 bases between. CDR1 TSWWSYY and CDR2 QGS come from the germline V gene. The CDR3 is made up of 19 amino acids. CDR3 nucleotide sequence: TGTGCTCTTGGGGAATTCCACATCCCCGGGGGGGCGTACACCGATAAACTCATCTTT. It codes for CALGEFHIPGGAYTDKLIF.

This clone was observed a few times. This chain links TRDV1 with TRDJ1; D remains unclear. CDR1 and CDR2 (germline): TSWWSYY, QGS. V was cut by 0 bases and J by 0 bases, with 20 bases left in between. This CDR3 spans 19 amino acids. The CDR3 DNA is TGTGCTCTTGGGGAACTAGCGGACCCTCAGTGCTCGTACACCGATAAACTCATCTTT. The encoded protein is CALGELADPQCSYTDKLIF.

This chain connects TRDV1 to TRDJ1; 11 bases map to TRDD3. CDR1 and CDR2 (germline): TSWWSYY, QGS. V was pared by 3 bases and J by 2 bases, with 26 bases of the junction left unmatched. The CDR3 totals 23 residues. CDR3 in amino acids: CALGDAGHPTVGGYAVVTDKLIF. As DNA, the CDR3 is TGTGCTCTTGGGGACGCGGGTCATCCTACCGTTGGGGGATACGCCGTTGTGACCGATAAACTCATCTTT.

This clone was observed a handful of times. This rearrangement joins TRDV1 to TRDJ1; 8 bases fit TRDD3. The CDR3 extends over 20 amino acids. V gave up 8 bases and J gave up 0 bases; unmatched junction bases: 23. CDR1 is TSWWSYY and CDR2 is QGS in the germline V gene. CDR3 loop: CALNSGDLGLGGTYTDKLIF. In DNA form, the CDR3 reads TGTGCTCTTAATTCCGGGGACCTCGGACTGGGGGGAACTTACACCGATAAACTCATCTTT.

This rearrangement joins TRDV1 to TRDJ1; 8 bases align to TRDD3. V shed 1 base, J shed 0 bases, and the junction held 10 bases outside the gene matches. This CDR3 region has 18 residues. Germline V gives CDR1 TSWWSYY, CDR2 QGS. The CDR3 coding sequence is TGTGCTCTTGGGGAACGGCTACTGGGGGTCGTTTACACCGATAAACTCATCTTT. It encodes CALGERLLGVVYTDKLIF.

J is TRDJ1 and V is TRDV1; 7 positions agree with TRDD3. Germline trimming cut 4 bases from V and 0 bases from J; bases unmatched to any gene: 20. The CDR3 totals 20 residues. Germline lookup yields CDR1 TSWWSYY and CDR2 QGS. The CDR3 sequence is CALGGVYGGGCEKDTDKLIF. In nucleotides, the CDR3 is TGTGCTCTTGGGGGAGTTTACGGGGGGGGATGCGAAAAGGACACCGATAAACTCATCTTT.

This clone has only a few counts. The chain carries TRDV1 and TRDJ1, with no clear D. CDR1 and CDR2 (germline): TSWWSYY, QGS. This CDR3 comprises 16 residues. Trimming shortened V by 0 bases and J by 0 bases, and 11 bases separated the two germline ends. The CDR3 loop reads CALGELKACDTDKLIF. CDR3 nucleotides: TGTGCTCTTGGGGAACTTAAGGCGTGCGACACCGATAAACTCATCTTT.

This clone was observed a handful of times. This rearrangement joins TRDV1 to TRDJ1; maybe TRDD2 (6 bases). The ends were cut back, 0 bases at V and 0 bases at J, with 20 bases in the middle. The CDR3 totals 19 residues. CDR1 is TSWWSYY, CDR2 QGS, per germline. CDR3 DNA sequence: TGTGCTCTTGGGGAACTTGTCCTACCATGGATGCCGTACACCGATAAACTCATCTTT. Its protein product is CALGELVLPWMPYTDKLIF.

This clone has just one count. The chain uses TRDV2 and TRDJ1; 11 bases are shared with TRDD3. Germline V gene sequence: CDR1 GEAIGNYY, CDR2 EKD. CDR3 length: 20 amino acids. J gave up 2 bases and V 4 bases, and 20 bases lay outside the gene matches. The CDR3 DNA is TGTGCCTGTGATATTAATTACTGGGGGATATACCGCACTAAAACCGATAAACTCATCTTT. It yields the protein CACDINYWGIYRTKTDKLIF.

The V gene is TRDV1, the J gene TRDJ1; 12 bases are a match to TRDD3. The CDR3 is 20 amino acids. Trimming at V came to 5 bases and at J to 1 base, leaving 17 bases not matched to a gene. The V gene's germline CDR1 is TSWWSYY and CDR2 QGS. DNA of the CDR3: TGTGCTCTTGGGAAGGCCTTTCGTACTGGGGGATACCTATTCACCGATAAACTCATCTTT. Its protein is CALGKAFRTGGYLFTDKLIF.

This clone was detected only a few times. This sequence joins TRDV1 and TRDJ1, with 10 bases aligning to TRDD3. The V gene's germline CDR1 is TSWWSYY and CDR2 QGS. V gave up 4 bases and J gave up 2 bases; unmatched junction bases: 7. There are 16 residues in the CDR3. The chain's CDR3 is CALGGEVLGDTDKLIF. CDR3 sequence (DNA): TGTGCTCTTGGGGGGGAGGTACTGGGGGATACCGATAAACTCATCTTT.

This clone was seen more than once but under ten times. The chain links TRDV1 to TRDJ1; 9 bases fit TRDD3. This CDR3 region has 21 residues. J lost 0 bases, V lost 2 bases, and 19 bases had no gene match. CDR1 is TSWWSYY and CDR2 is QGS in the germline V gene. CDR3 region: CALGEWIRGTGGERDTDKLIF. The CDR3 coding sequence is TGTGCTCTTGGGGAATGGATTAGAGGTACTGGGGGAGAGAGGGACACCGATAAACTCATCTTT.

This clone was picked up one time. A read error may be the cause here, since a much bigger clone is one base away. The V and J genes are TRDV2 and TRDJ1; D gene unclear. The germline gives CDR1 GEAIGNYY, CDR2 EKD. With 5 bases removed from V and 4 bases from J, the gap between germline ends came to 13 bases. The CDR3 has 13 residues. CDR3 sequence reads: CACAGVARDKLIF. The CDR3 bases are TGTGCCTGTGCAGGTGTCGCACGCGATAAACTCATCTTT.

V is TRDV1 and J is TRDJ1; D gene unclear. CDR3 length: 11 amino acids. Germline-derived CDR1 and CDR2 are TSWWSYY and QGS. V lost 8 bases and J 2 bases, leaving 6 bases between the germline ends. CDR3 region: CALSITDKLIF. The DNA for the CDR3 is TGTGCTCTTTCAATTACCGATAAACTCATCTTT.

The chain uses TRDV1 and TRDJ1, with 8 bases fitting TRDD3. Germline values: CDR1 TSWWSYY, CDR2 QGS. This CDR3 has 20 amino acids. Trimming took 5 bases from V and 0 from J; bases not matched to a gene: 20. The CDR3 DNA reads TGTGCTCTTGGGAACTCGTCCTTTTACTGGGGGTTCGAATACACCGATAAACTCATCTTT. Translated: CALGNSSFYWGFEYTDKLIF.

This clone has just a few counts. The rearrangement links TRDV1 to TRDJ1; no reliable D call. Germline loops: CDR1 TSWWSYY, CDR2 QGS. The CDR3 has 17 residues. The V end lost 6 bases, the J end lost 5 bases, and 25 bases lay between the germline ends. This chain's CDR3 is CALGEWAHPAPYDKLIF. Written as DNA, the CDR3 is TGTGCTCTTGGAGAGTGGGCCCACCCTGCCCCTTATGATAAACTCATCTTT.

This clone was found a few times. This rearrangement joins TRDV1 to TRDJ1; TRDD3 matches 13 bases. CDR1 is TSWWSYY, CDR2 QGS, per germline. The CDR3 spans 23 residues. The V gene end was trimmed by 1 base and the J gene end by 0 bases; junction bases not matched to a gene: 20. In DNA, the CDR3 is TGTGCTCTTGGGGAACCGAATTTCCTAACCGAACTACTGGGGGATACGGACACCGATAAACTCATCTTT. It codes for CALGEPNFLTELLGDTDTDKLIF.

This chain links TRDV1 with TRDJ1; 13 bases are shared with TRDD3. CDR1 TSWWSYY and CDR2 QGS come from the germline V gene. Trimming at V came to 5 bases and at J to 7 bases, leaving 10 bases not matched to a gene. There are 16 residues in the CDR3. CDR3: CALGKVPTGGYGKLIF. CDR3 sequence (DNA): TGTGCTCTTGGGAAAGTTCCTACTGGGGGATACGGTAAACTCATCTTT.

V is TRDV1 and J is TRDJ1; maybe TRDD3 (6 bases). The V end lost 0 bases, the J end lost 4 bases, and 33 bases lay between the germline ends. Germline V gene lookup returns CDR1 TSWWSYY and CDR2 QGS. The CDR3 covers 22 residues. The CDR3 here is CALGELLPPTTSSVLGVDKLIF. The CDR3 DNA follows: TGTGCTCTTGGGGAACTACTCCCCCCTACTACCAGCTCAGTACTGGGAGTCGATAAACTCATCTTT.

This chain links TRDV1 with TRDJ1; 12 bases align to TRDD3. Germline lookup yields CDR1 TSWWSYY and CDR2 QGS. J was trimmed by 1 base and V by 1 base; bases with no gene match: 7. The CDR3 consists of 18 residues. CDR3 sequence reads: CALGERENWGIPTDKLIF. The CDR3 nucleotides read TGTGCTCTTGGGGAACGGGAAAACTGGGGGATACCCACCGATAAACTCATCTTT.